This TCR beta chain was sequenced during a study of T cell responses to AZD1222 COVID-19 vaccine. Study-level findings and limits: Following two doses of AZD1222, Spike-specific TCR breadth and depth rose.

TCRdb's copy holds only in-frame clones and misses some; the assay was immunoSEQ multiplex PCR. The repertoire holds roughly 150,000 clones, 80% to 90% seen once, with around 7.8% in the top ten. In germline, CDR1 is SGHTA, CDR2 FQGNSA. The CDR3 length is 16 residues. Trimming cost V 5 bases and J 2 bases, with 18 bases left between them. Note on this clone: Its specificity is not known.

This material consisted of peripheral blood, taken on day 0 of AZD1222 vaccination. The V and J genes are TRBV7-2 and TRBJ1-1; perhaps TRBD1 as D (5 bases). This sequence originates from an adult in good health. CDR3 sequence reads: CASSLRQGRGNTEAFF. The CDR3 bases are TGTGCCAGCAGCCTCCGGCAGGGTAGAGGAAACACTGAAGCTTTCTTT. The whole variable domain, filled in from reference TRBV7-2 and TRBJ1-1, reads GAGVSQSPSNKVTEKGKDVELRCDPISGHTALYWYRQSLGQGLEFLIYFQGNSAPDKSGLPSDRFSAERTGGSVSTLTIQRTQQEDSAVYLCASSLRQGRGNTEAFFGQGTRLTVV.